This TCR beta chain was obtained from a study of T cell repertoires in cytomegalovirus infection. Overall study context: HLA-C-restricted CMV epitopes, recently identified, and well-studied HLA-B-restricted ones were used by the study. Public TCR beta signatures marked donors with CMV infection and the matching HLA.

This clonotype was seen repeatedly, ten times or more. Its specificity is not known. Study-level findings and limits: HLA-C-restricted TCR beta clonotypes specific for CMV led the ex vivo response. Of the TCR beta families, the public ones yielded a cumulative frequency that identified carriers of CMV plus the relevant HLA.

V was pared by 5 bases and J by 1 base, with 3 bases of the junction left unmatched. The V gene's germline CDR1 is SGHVS and CDR2 FNYEAQ. This CDR3 has 15 residues. TCRdb itself ran the reads through MiXCR, one entry per CDR3 protein. This repertoire shows about 830,000 distinct CDR3 sequences, approximately 29% found once; its top ten account for 12%. This TCR was recovered from a human donor in good health (CMV status not recorded). Some clones in this sample may be carry-over from other donors' samples. The chain couples TRBV7-6 to TRBJ2-2, with 8 nucleotides matching TRBD2. The sequenced sample was cultured CD8+ T cells from PBMCs, obtained from culture after CMV antigen stimulation. The CDR3 here is CASSTGGKNTGELFF. DNA for the CDR3: TGTGCCAGCAGCACGGGGGGGAAGAACACCGGGGAGCTGTTTTTT. Full variable domain (outside the CDR3, taken from reference TRBV7-6 and TRBJ2-2): GAGVSQSPRYKVTKRGQDVALRCDPISGHVSLYWYRQALGQGPEFLTYFNYEAQQDKSGLPNDRFSAERPEGSISTLTIQRTEQRDSAMYRCASSTGGKNTGELFFGEGSRLTVL.